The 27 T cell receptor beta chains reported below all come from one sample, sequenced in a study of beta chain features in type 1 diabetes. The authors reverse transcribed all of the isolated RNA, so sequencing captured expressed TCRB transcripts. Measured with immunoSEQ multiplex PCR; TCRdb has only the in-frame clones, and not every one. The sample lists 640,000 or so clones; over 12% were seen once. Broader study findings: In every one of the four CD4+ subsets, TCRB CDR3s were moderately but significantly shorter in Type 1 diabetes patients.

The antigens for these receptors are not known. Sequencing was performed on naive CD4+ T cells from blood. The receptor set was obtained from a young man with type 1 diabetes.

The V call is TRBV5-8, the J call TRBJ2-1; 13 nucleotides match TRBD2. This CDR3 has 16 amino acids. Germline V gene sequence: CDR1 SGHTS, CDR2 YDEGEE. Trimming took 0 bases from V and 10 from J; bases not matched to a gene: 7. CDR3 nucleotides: TGTGCCAGCAGCTTGGTAGGGACTAGCGGGATTACGGAGCAGTTCTTC. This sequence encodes CASSLVGTSGITEQFF.

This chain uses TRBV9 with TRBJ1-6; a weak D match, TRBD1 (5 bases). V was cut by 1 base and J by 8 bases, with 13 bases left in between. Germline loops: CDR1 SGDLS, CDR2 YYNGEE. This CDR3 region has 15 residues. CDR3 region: CASSVQPGGYSPLHF. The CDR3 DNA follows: TGTGCCAGCAGCGTACAACCTGGGGGGTATTCACCCCTCCACTTT. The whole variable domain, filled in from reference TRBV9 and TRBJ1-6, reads DSGVTQTPKHLITATGQRVTLRCSPRSGDLSVYWYQQSLDQGLQFLIQYYNGEERAKGNILERFSAQQFPDLHSELNLSSLELGDSALYFCASSVQPGGYSPLHFGNGTRLTVT.

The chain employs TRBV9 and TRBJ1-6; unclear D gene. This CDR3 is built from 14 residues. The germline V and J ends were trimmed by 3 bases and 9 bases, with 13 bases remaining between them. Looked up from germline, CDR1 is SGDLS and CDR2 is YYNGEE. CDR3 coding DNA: TGTGCCAGCAGCGCTGGTCGGGAGGGTTCACCCCTCCACTTT. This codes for CASSAGREGSPLHF.

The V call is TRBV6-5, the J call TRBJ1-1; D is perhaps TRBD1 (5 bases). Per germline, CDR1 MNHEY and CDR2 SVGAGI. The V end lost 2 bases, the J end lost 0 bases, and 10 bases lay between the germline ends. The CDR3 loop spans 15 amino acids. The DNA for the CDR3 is TGTGCCAGCAGTTACATTCCAGGGATGAACACTGAAGCTTTCTTT. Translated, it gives CASSYIPGMNTEAFF.

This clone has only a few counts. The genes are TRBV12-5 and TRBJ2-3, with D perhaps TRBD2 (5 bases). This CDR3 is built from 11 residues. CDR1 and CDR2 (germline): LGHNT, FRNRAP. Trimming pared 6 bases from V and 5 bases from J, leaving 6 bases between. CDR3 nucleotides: TGTGCTAGTGGGGAGGTAGATACGCAGTATTTT. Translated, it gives CASGEVDTQYF.

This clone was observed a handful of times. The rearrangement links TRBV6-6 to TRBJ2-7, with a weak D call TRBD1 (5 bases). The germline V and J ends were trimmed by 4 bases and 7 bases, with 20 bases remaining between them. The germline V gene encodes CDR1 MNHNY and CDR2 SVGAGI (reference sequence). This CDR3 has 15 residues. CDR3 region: CASSSLIRVSREQYF. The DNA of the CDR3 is TGTGCCAGCAGTTCCCTCATCAGGGTGTCGCGGGAGCAGTACTTC.

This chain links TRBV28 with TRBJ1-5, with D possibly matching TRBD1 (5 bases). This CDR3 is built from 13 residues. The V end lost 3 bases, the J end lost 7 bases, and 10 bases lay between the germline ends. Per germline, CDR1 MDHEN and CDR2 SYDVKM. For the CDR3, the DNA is TGTGCCAGCAGTTTGGTGGGGCAACAGCCCCAGCATTTT. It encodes CASSLVGQQPQHF.

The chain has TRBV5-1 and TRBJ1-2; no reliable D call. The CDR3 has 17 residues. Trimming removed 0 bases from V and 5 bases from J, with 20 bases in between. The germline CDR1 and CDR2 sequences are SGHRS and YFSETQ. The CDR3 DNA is TGCGCCAGCAGCTTGGCCGGTGGGGTATTCCAGGAGTATGGCTACACCTTC. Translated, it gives CASSLAGGVFQEYGYTF. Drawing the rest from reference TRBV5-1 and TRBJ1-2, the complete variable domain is KAGVTQTPRYLIKTRGQQVTLSCSPISGHRSVSWYQQTPGQGLQFLFEYFSETQRNKGNFPGRFSGRQFSNSRSEMNVSTLELGDSALYLCASSLAGGVFQEYGYTFGSGTRLTVV.

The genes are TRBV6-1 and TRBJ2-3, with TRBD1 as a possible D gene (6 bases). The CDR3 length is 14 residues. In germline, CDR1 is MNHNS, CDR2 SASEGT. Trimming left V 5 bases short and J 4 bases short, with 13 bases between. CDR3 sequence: CASSYRQGSDTQYF. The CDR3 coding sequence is TGTGCCAGCAGTTATCGGCAGGGGTCAGATACGCAGTATTTT.

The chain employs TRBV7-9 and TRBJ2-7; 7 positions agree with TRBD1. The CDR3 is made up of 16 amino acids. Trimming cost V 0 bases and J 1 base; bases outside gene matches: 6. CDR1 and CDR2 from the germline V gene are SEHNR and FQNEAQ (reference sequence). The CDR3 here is CASSLASGTVSYEQYF. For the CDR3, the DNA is TGTGCCAGCAGCTTAGCGTCGGGGACAGTATCCTACGAGCAGTACTTC.

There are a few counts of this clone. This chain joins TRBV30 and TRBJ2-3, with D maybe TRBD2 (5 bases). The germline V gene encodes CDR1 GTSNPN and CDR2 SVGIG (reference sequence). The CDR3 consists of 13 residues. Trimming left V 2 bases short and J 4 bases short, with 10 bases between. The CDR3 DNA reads TGTGCCTGGAGTTATCGGGGATCAGATACGCAGTATTTT. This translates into CAWSYRGSDTQYF.

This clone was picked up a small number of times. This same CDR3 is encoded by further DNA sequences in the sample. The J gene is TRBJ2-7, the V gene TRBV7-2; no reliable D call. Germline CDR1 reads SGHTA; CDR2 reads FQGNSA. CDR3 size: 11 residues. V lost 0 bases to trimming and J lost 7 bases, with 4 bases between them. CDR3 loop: CASSLAREQYF. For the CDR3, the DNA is TGTGCCAGCAGCTTAGCGAGAGAGCAGTACTTC. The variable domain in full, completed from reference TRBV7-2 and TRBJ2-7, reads GAGVSQSPSNKVTEKGKDVELRCDPISGHTALYWYRQSLGQGLEFLIYFQGNSAPDKSGLPSDRFSAERTGGSVSTLTIQRTQQEDSAVYLCASSLAREQYFGPGTRLTVT.

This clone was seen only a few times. The CDR3 spells CASSLQGVQETQYF. DNA for the CDR3: TGTGCCAGCAGTTTACAGGGGGTCCAAGAGACCCAGTACTTC. The chain joins TRBV27 to TRBJ2-5, with TRBD1 matching over 7 bases. The V and J ends lost 2 bases and 1 base, in that order; junction bases with no gene match: 1. Germline V gene lookup returns CDR1 MNHEY and CDR2 SMNVEV (reference sequence). This CDR3 spans 14 amino acids.

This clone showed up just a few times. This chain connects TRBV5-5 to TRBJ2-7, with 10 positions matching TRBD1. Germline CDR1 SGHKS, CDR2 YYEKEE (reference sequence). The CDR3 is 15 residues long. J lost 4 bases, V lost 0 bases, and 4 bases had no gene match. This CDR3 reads CASSLAPGQGYEQYF. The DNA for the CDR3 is TGTGCCAGCAGCTTGGCACCGGGACAGGGGTACGAGCAGTACTTC.

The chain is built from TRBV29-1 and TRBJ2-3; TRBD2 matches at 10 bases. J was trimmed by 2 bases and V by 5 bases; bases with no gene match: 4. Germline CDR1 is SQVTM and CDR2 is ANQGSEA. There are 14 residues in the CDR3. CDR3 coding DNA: TGCAGCGTTAGTCTAGCGGGGGTCACAGATACGCAGTATTTT. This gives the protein CSVSLAGVTDTQYF.

This CDR3 is CASSPDSGNTIYF. CDR3 bases: TGTGCCAGCAGCCCGGACTCTGGAAACACCATATATTTT. The gene calls are TRBV7-2 and TRBJ1-3; D uncertain. Germline CDR1 and CDR2: SGHTA and FQGNSA. The CDR3 is 13 residues long. V lost 5 bases and J lost 0, with 5 bases in between. The complete variable domain, with remaining parts taken from reference TRBV7-2 and TRBJ1-3, reads GAGVSQSPSNKVTEKGKDVELRCDPISGHTALYWYRQSLGQGLEFLIYFQGNSAPDKSGLPSDRFSAERTGGSVSTLTIQRTQQEDSAVYLCASSPDSGNTIYFGEGSWLTVV.

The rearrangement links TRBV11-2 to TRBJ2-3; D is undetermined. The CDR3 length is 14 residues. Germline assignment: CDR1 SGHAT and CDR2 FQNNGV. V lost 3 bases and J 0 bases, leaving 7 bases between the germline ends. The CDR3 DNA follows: TGTGCCAGCAGCTTTAAAGGCAGCACAGATACGCAGTATTTT. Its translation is CASSFKGSTDTQYF.

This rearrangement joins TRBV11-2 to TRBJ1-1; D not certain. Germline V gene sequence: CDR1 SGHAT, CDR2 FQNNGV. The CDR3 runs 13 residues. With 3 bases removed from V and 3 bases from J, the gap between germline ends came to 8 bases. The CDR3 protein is CASSLAYDTEAFF. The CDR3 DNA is TGTGCCAGCAGCTTGGCGTACGACACTGAAGCTTTCTTT. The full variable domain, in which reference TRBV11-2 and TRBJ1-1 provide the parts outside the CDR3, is EAGVAQSPRYKIIEKRQSVAFWCNPISGHATLYWYQQILGQGPKLLIQFQNNGVVDDSQLPKDRFSAERLKGVDSTLKIQPAKLEDSAVYLCASSLAYDTEAFFGQGTRLTVV.

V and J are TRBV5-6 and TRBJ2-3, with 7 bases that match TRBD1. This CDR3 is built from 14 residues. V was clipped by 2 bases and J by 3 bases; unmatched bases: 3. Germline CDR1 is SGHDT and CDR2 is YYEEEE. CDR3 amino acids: CASSFSDRTDTQYF. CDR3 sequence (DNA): TGTGCCAGCAGCTTCTCGGACAGGACAGATACGCAGTATTTT.

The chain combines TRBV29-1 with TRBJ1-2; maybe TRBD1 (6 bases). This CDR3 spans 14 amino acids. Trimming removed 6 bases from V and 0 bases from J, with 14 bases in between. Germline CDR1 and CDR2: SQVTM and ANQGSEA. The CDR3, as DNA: TGCAGCGTGGGGGCCGGGACATCTAACTATGGCTACACCTTC. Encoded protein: CSVGAGTSNYGYTF.

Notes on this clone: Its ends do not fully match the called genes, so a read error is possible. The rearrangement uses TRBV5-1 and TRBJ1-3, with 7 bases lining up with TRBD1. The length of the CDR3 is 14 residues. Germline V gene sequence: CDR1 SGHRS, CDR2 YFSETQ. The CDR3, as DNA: TGCGCCAGCAGCCCCGGGACAGCTAACCCCTCGACCCATTTT. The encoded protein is CASSPGTANPSTHF.

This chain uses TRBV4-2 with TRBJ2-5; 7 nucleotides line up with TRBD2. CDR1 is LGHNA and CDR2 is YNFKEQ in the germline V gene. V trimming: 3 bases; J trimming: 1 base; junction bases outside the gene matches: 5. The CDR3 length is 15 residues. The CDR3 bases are TGTGCCAGCAGCCACCCGGGGGGTACCCAAGAGACCCAGTACTTC. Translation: CASSHPGGTQETQYF.

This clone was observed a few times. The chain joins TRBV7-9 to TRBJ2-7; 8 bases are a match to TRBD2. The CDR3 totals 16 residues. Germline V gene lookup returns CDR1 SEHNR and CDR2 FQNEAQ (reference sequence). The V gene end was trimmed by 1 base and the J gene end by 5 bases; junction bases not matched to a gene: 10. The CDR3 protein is CASSLGPGRAEDEQYF. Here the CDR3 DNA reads TGTGCCAGCAGCTTAGGTCCCGGGAGGGCCGAAGACGAGCAGTACTTC.

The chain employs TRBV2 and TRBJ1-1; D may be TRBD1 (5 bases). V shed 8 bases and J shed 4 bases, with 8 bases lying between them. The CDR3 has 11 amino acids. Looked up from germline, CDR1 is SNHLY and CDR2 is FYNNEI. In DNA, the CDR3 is TGTGCCAGCCGCCAGGGCACTGAAGCTTTCTTT. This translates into CASRQGTEAFF.

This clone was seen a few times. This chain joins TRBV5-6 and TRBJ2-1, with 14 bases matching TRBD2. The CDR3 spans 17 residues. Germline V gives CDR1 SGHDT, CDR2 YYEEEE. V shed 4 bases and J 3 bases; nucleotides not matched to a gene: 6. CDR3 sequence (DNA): TGTGCCAGCAGCAGGACTAGCGGGGGGTCAGGCTACAATGAGCAGTTCTTC. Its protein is CASSRTSGGSGYNEQFF.

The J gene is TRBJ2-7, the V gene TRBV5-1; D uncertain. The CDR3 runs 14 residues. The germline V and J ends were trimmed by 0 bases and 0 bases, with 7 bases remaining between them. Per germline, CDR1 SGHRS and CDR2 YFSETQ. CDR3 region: CASSLGADSYEQYF. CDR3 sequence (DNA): TGCGCCAGCAGCTTGGGGGCAGACTCCTACGAGCAGTACTTC. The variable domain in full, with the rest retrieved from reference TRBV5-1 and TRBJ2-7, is KAGVTQTPRYLIKTRGQQVTLSCSPISGHRSVSWYQQTPGQGLQFLFEYFSETQRNKGNFPGRFSGRQFSNSRSEMNVSTLELGDSALYLCASSLGADSYEQYFGPGTRLTVT.

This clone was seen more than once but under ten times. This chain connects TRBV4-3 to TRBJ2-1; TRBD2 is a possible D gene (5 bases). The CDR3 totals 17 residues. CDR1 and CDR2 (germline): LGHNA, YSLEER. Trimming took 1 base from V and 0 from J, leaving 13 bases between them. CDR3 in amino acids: CASSQGVAHTSYNEQFF. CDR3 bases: TGCGCCAGCAGCCAAGGGGTAGCGCATACCTCCTACAATGAGCAGTTCTTC.